Below, 21 T cell receptor beta chains from the same sample are listed, as sequenced in a study of T cell changes during pregnancy in multiple sclerosis. Only in-frame clones appear in the TCRdb table, and some are missing; sequencing was by immunoSEQ multiplex PCR. This table has some 59,000 clones, 90% appearing once. Sequencing used peripheral blood, obtained in the third trimester of pregnancy. The receptor source for this set is a female donor in good health, enrolled as a control in a pregnancy study.

V and J are TRBV30 and TRBJ2-7, with 10 bases lining up with TRBD1. The CDR3 length is 16 residues. Germline values: CDR1 GTSNPN, CDR2 SVGIG (reference sequence). V lost 4 bases, J lost 2 bases, and 11 bases stayed unmatched. CDR3 residues: CAWNLSPGQGPYEQYF. The CDR3 coding sequence is TGTGCCTGGAACCTGAGCCCGGGACAGGGGCCCTACGAGCAGTACTTC.

The chain is built from TRBV6-5 and TRBJ2-2; possible D gene TRBD1, 8 bases. The CDR3 totals 15 residues. Germline values: CDR1 MNHEY, CDR2 SVGAGI. Trimming stripped 5 bases from V and 6 bases from J, with 16 bases between. For the CDR3, the DNA is TGTGCCAGCAGTAGACAGGGGACTATTCCCGGGGAGCTGTTTTTT. Residues: CASSRQGTIPGELFF.

The chain carries TRBV5-1 and TRBJ1-1; D remains ambiguous. Germline V gene sequence: CDR1 SGHRS, CDR2 YFSETQ. The length of the CDR3 is 14 residues. Between the trimmed V and J ends, which lost 0 bases and 6 bases, there was a span of 12 bases. CDR3 DNA sequence: TGCGCCAGCAGCTTGGCTTCTGGGAGCCCTGAAGCTTTCTTT. Protein: CASSLASGSPEAFF.

This clone was recorded only once. V usage is TRBV2 and J usage is TRBJ2-3; 8 bases are shared with TRBD1. V trimming: 4 bases; J trimming: 3 bases; junction bases outside the gene matches: 18. CDR1 is SNHLY and CDR2 is FYNNEI in the germline V gene. This CDR3 has 19 residues. The CDR3 region has the DNA TGTGCCAGCAGTGGAAACGCCGGGACCCGGACAGGGATAACAGATACGCAGTATTTT. This sequence encodes CASSGNAGTRTGITDTQYF.

V usage is TRBV6-1 and J usage is TRBJ2-4; no clear D. This CDR3 is 15 amino acids long. Deletions cut 0 bases from V and 0 bases from J, with 6 bases between. CDR1 and CDR2 from the germline V gene are MNHNS and SASEGT. CDR3 sequence reads: CASSEAVIAKNIQYF. The CDR3 DNA sequence: TGTGCCAGCAGTGAAGCCGTAATAGCCAAAAACATTCAGTACTTC.

J is TRBJ2-5 and V is TRBV15; possible D gene TRBD2, 5 bases. The CDR3 sequence is 13 residues long. CDR1 is LNHNV and CDR2 is YYDKDF in the germline V gene (reference sequence). Trimming shortened V by 4 bases and J by 2 bases, and 8 bases separated the two germline ends. The CDR3 nucleotides read TGTGCCACCAGCAAACGAGGGCAAGAGACCCAGTACTTC. It codes for CATSKRGQETQYF.

The chain uses TRBV29-1 and TRBJ2-2; possible D gene TRBD1, 5 bases. Germline values: CDR1 SQVTM, CDR2 ANQGSEA. Trimming removed 4 bases at V and 2 bases at J, with 11 bases between. The CDR3 is 14 residues long. The CDR3 DNA sequence: TGCAGCGTTGTGGGGCAGGGTAACACCGGGGAGCTGTTTTTT. Translating gives CSVVGQGNTGELFF.

The V and J genes are TRBV19 and TRBJ2-7, with 12 nucleotides matching TRBD2. The CDR3 runs 17 residues. V dropped 4 bases and J dropped 0; count of bases not matched to a gene: 7. Per germline, CDR1 LNHDA and CDR2 SQIVND (reference sequence). The CDR3 nucleotides read TGTGCCAGTAGTACCCCAAGGACTAGCGGGATCTCCTACGAGCAGTACTTC. It is translated as CASSTPRTSGISYEQYF.

This clone was detected once. The chain recombines TRBV30 with TRBJ2-5; 7 bases match TRBD2. V lost 3 bases, J lost 3 bases, and 7 bases stayed unmatched. The CDR3 has 14 amino acids. The V gene's germline CDR1 is GTSNPN and CDR2 SVGIG (reference sequence). CDR3 nucleotides: TGTGCCTGGAGGGGCCCGCGGGGGAAAGAGACCCAGTACTTC. It translates to CAWRGPRGKETQYF.

The rearrangement uses TRBV29-1 and TRBJ2-1, with 7 bases that match TRBD2. CDR3 length equals 12 residues. Germline V CDR1 and CDR2: SQVTM, ANQGSEA. The ends lost 4 bases at V and 7 bases at J; junction bases unmatched: 4. Written as DNA, the CDR3 is TGCAGCGTTGGGACTAGACGTAATGAGCAGTTCTTC. Translating gives CSVGTRRNEQFF.

This clone is a singleton in its sample. The chain combines TRBV5-4 with TRBJ2-3; D not resolved. The V end lost 0 bases, the J end lost 2 bases, and 4 bases lay between the germline ends. Germline V gives CDR1 SGHNT, CDR2 YYREEE (reference sequence). The CDR3 is made up of 13 amino acids. CDR3 sequence: CASSLDYTDTQYF. CDR3 nucleotide sequence: TGTGCCAGCAGCTTGGATTACACAGATACGCAGTATTTT.

The chain joins TRBV6-5 to TRBJ2-1; 10 bases are a match to TRBD2. The CDR3 loop spans 13 amino acids. The V and J ends lost 6 bases and 10 bases, in that order; junction bases with no gene match: 6. The V gene's germline CDR1 is MNHEY and CDR2 SVGAGI. This CDR3 is CASSAPAGGEQFF. The CDR3 bases are TGTGCCAGCAGCGCCCCAGCGGGAGGGGAGCAGTTCTTC.

This CDR3 is CASSLARTFSYNEQFF. The CDR3 DNA sequence: TGTGCCAGCAGCTTAGCCCGGACTTTCTCCTACAATGAGCAGTTCTTC. V gene TRBV7-2 combines with J gene TRBJ2-1; D is possibly TRBD2 (5 bases). The CDR3 loop spans 16 amino acids. The germline CDR1 and CDR2 sequences are SGHTA and FQGNSA. Trimming cost V 0 bases and J 0 bases, with 9 bases left between them.

J is TRBJ1-2 and V is TRBV4-3, with 9 positions matching TRBD1. CDR3 size: 16 residues. The germline CDR1 and CDR2 sequences are LGHNA and YSLEER. The ends lost 2 bases at V and 7 bases at J; junction bases unmatched: 11. CDR3 residues: CASSQLLGQGKTGYTF. The DNA for the CDR3 is TGCGCCAGCAGCCAACTCCTAGGACAGGGGAAGACTGGCTACACCTTC.

The chain uses TRBV6-5 and TRBJ1-6; D uncertain. The CDR3 consists of 14 residues. V was shortened by 0 bases and J by 7 bases, with 7 bases between the two germline ends. The germline CDR1 and CDR2 sequences are MNHEY and SVGAGI. The CDR3 region is CASSYSAGNSPLHF. Here the CDR3 DNA reads TGTGCCAGCAGTTACTCAGCCGGGAATTCACCCCTCCACTTT.

This clone is a singleton in its sample. This chain joins TRBV5-6 and TRBJ1-3; D might be TRBD1 (5 bases). Germline lookup yields CDR1 SGHDT and CDR2 YYEEEE. The CDR3 is 15 residues long. With 0 bases removed from V and 0 bases from J, the gap between germline ends came to 7 bases. The CDR3 region is CASSLAGVSGNTIYF. CDR3 coding DNA: TGTGCCAGCAGCTTGGCGGGGGTCTCTGGAAACACCATATATTTT.

The chain is built from TRBV28 and TRBJ1-2; 9 nucleotides agree with TRBD1. V dropped 5 bases and J dropped 6; count of bases not matched to a gene: 1. The CDR3 is made up of 12 amino acids. Germline CDR1 reads MDHEN; CDR2 reads SYDVKM. The CDR3 DNA reads TGTGCCAGCAGTGGACAGGGGCATGGCTACACCTTC. Residues: CASSGQGHGYTF.

V gene TRBV7-6 combines with J gene TRBJ2-5; 8 positions match TRBD2. After removal of 6 bases from V and 5 bases from J, the junction contained 14 bases not matched to a gene. The CDR3 runs 16 residues. Germline CDR1 SGHVS, CDR2 FNYEAQ. CDR3 region: CASSTKRTGGPETQYF. CDR3 bases: TGTGCCAGCAGTACGAAAAGGACGGGGGGGCCCGAGACCCAGTACTTC.

The V gene is TRBV7-6, the J gene TRBJ2-5; TRBD2 agrees at 16 bases. Germline V gives CDR1 SGHVS, CDR2 FNYEAQ. V lost 0 bases to trimming and J lost 5 bases; unmatched junction nucleotides: 12. The CDR3 covers 20 residues. Here the CDR3 DNA reads TGTGCCAGCAGCTTAGCTAATCCGGGACTAGCGGGGGGGCACAGCGAGACCCAGTACTTC. Amino acid sequence: CASSLANPGLAGGHSETQYF.

This clone was observed a few times. Written as DNA, the CDR3 is TGTGCCAGCAGCGCAGGGGTATCTGGAAACACCATATATTTT. It translates to CASSAGVSGNTIYF. The V and J genes are TRBV7-9 and TRBJ1-3, with D maybe TRBD1 (6 bases). The CDR3 has 14 residues. The V and J ends lost 5 bases and 1 base respectively, with 9 bases between them. Germline assignment: CDR1 SEHNR and CDR2 FQNEAQ (reference sequence).

J is TRBJ1-6 and V is TRBV5-1, with no clear D. The V and J ends lost 5 bases and 5 bases respectively, with 5 bases between them. The CDR3 spans 12 residues. Looked up from germline, CDR1 is SGHRS and CDR2 is YFSETQ. The CDR3 coding sequence is TGCGCCAGCAGAGAGAATAATTCACCCCTCCACTTT. Translated: CASRENNSPLHF.